Following are 29 T cell receptor beta chains from one sample sequenced in a study of blood T cells in healthy people across ages. A sample-barcoded 5' primer and a J-beta primer mix were used in a second PCR of about 6 to 12 cycles. Via MiXCR, TCRdb re-called the 5' RACE reads, giving one row per CDR3 protein. The table has about 1,500,000 distinct CDR3 sequences, around 42% seen once. The material sequenced was blood. These receptors were obtained from a young woman in good health.

This chain links TRBV2 with TRBJ1-4; D unclear. Trimming removed 6 bases at V and 7 bases at J, with 12 bases between. The CDR3 length is 13 residues. Per the germline V gene, CDR1 is SNHLY and CDR2 is FYNNEI. CDR3 bases: TGTGCCAGCAGGGTGCTCGGCGCTGAAAAACTGTTTTTT. Its translation is CASRVLGAEKLFF.

V is TRBV9 and J is TRBJ1-4; perhaps TRBD1 as D (5 bases). The germline V gene has CDR1 SGDLS and CDR2 YYNGEE. Deletions cut 1 base from V and 5 bases from J, with 9 bases between. The CDR3 has 14 amino acids. The CDR3 loop reads CASSVFRDNEKLFF. The CDR3 coding sequence is TGTGCCAGCAGCGTATTCCGGGACAATGAAAAACTGTTTTTT.

This clonotype was seen a handful of times. CDR3 sequence: CASSVGQGSYQPQHF. CDR3 bases: TGTGCCAGCAGTGTGGGTCAGGGGTCGTATCAGCCCCAGCATTTT. V and J are TRBV6-1 and TRBJ1-5; TRBD1 might be the D (6 bases). CDR1 and CDR2 from the germline V gene are MNHNS and SASEGT. V lost 4 bases to trimming and J lost 5 bases, with 15 bases between them. The CDR3 extends over 15 amino acids.

This clonotype was counted between two and nine times. This chain links TRBV20-1 with TRBJ2-3, with 13 bases that match TRBD2. Germline CDR1 and CDR2: DFQATT and SNEGSKA (reference sequence). The V and J ends lost 6 bases and 6 bases, in that order; junction bases with no gene match: 9. This CDR3 is built from 15 residues. The CDR3 spells CSAPTLAGGQDTQYF. DNA of the CDR3: TGCAGTGCGCCCACACTAGCGGGGGGGCAGGATACGCAGTATTTT.

The chain recombines TRBV6-2 or TRBV6-3 with TRBJ2-5; 15 bases are shared with TRBD2. TRBJ2-7 explains the end of the DNA better; the J call may be wrong. Germline values: CDR1 MNHEY, CDR2 SVGEGT. The CDR3 totals 19 residues. CDR3 protein: CASSHTPLGLAGGPHEQYF. The CDR3 DNA reads TGTGCCAGCAGTCACACCCCTCTGGGACTAGCGGGGGGTCCCCACGAGCAGTACTTC.

This sequence joins TRBV11-2 and TRBJ2-1, with 15 bases fitting TRBD2. V was pared by 1 base and J by 10 bases, with 2 bases of the junction left unmatched. The CDR3 has 15 amino acids. Germline CDR1 reads SGHAT; CDR2 reads FQNNGV. The CDR3 sequence: CASSLVGLAGGEQFF. In DNA, the CDR3 is TGTGCCAGCAGCTTAGTCGGACTAGCGGGAGGGGAGCAGTTCTTC.

In its sample, this clonotype was seen a few times. The chain has TRBV20-1 and TRBJ2-4; D is possibly TRBD2 (6 bases). The V gene lost 0 bases and the J gene lost 10 bases, with 10 bases spanning the gap. The germline gives CDR1 DFQATT, CDR2 SNEGSKA (reference sequence). The CDR3 spans 12 residues. CDR3 DNA: TGCAGTGCTAGAGATTTGGGGGGTATTCAGTACTTC. Its protein is CSARDLGGIQYF.

This clonotype was picked up a small number of times. The chain couples TRBV14 to TRBJ1-2, with D unclear. CDR1 is SGHDN, CDR2 FVKESK, per germline. V was trimmed by 2 bases and J by 1 base, leaving 5 bases between them. The CDR3 loop spans 13 amino acids. The CDR3 bases are TGTGCCAGCAGCCAATCGGTTAACTATGGCTACACCTTC. This gives the protein CASSQSVNYGYTF.

V gene TRBV12-3 or TRBV12-4 combines with J gene TRBJ1-1, with D unclear. The germline V and J ends were trimmed by 4 bases and 3 bases, with 6 bases remaining between them. The CDR3 loop spans 12 amino acids. The DNA for the CDR3 is TGTGCCAGCAGTTCTCTTGACACTGAAGCTTTCTTT. It specifies CASSSLDTEAFF.

The V call is TRBV2, the J call TRBJ1-2, with 7 bases lining up with TRBD1. The CDR3 totals 11 residues. Germline CDR1 SNHLY, CDR2 FYNNEI. The junction had 3 bases not matched to a gene; V was cut back by 6 bases and J by 8 bases. The CDR3: CASRTGWGYTF. The CDR3 DNA reads as TGTGCCAGCAGGACAGGGTGGGGCTACACCTTC. The whole variable domain, filled in from reference TRBV2 and TRBJ1-2, reads EPEVTQTPSHQVTQMGQEVILRCVPISNHLYFYWYRQILGQKVEFLVSFYNNEISEKSEIFDDQFSVERPDGSNFTLKIRSTKLEDSAMYFCASRTGWGYTFGSGTRLTVV.

This clonotype has more than one count but fewer than ten. The CDR3 bases are TGTGCCAGCAGCAAAACCCTGGGTGAGCAGTTCTTC. It specifies CASSKTLGEQFF. V gene TRBV3-1 combines with J gene TRBJ2-1; D is unresolved. Germline CDR1 is LGHDT and CDR2 is YNNKEL (reference sequence). Trimming removed 5 bases at V and 9 bases at J, with 11 bases between. There are 12 residues in the CDR3.

This clonotype was found a few times. The J gene is TRBJ2-2, the V gene TRBV6-5; 9 bases align to TRBD2. Germline V lookup: CDR1 MNHEY, CDR2 SVGAGI. The V gene end was trimmed by 5 bases and the J gene end by 5 bases; junction bases not matched to a gene: 6. CDR3 size: 15 residues. The CDR3 loop reads CASSPGLAWTGELFF. The DNA for the CDR3 is TGTGCCAGCAGTCCGGGACTAGCCTGGACCGGGGAGCTGTTTTTT.

The genes are TRBV5-5 and TRBJ2-3, with D unresolved. Germline assignment: CDR1 SGHKS and CDR2 YYEKEE (reference sequence). The CDR3 extends over 15 amino acids. V was clipped by 1 base and J by 6 bases, with 15 bases between them. CDR3 region: CASSLSPVGMDTQYF. CDR3 bases: TGTGCCAGCAGCTTGTCCCCAGTAGGAATGGATACGCAGTATTTT. Supplemented by reference TRBV5-5 and TRBJ2-3, the full variable domain reads DAGVTQSPTHLIKTRGQQVTLRCSPISGHKSVSWYQQVLGQGPQFIFQYYEKEERGRGNFPDRFSARQFPNYSSELNVNALLLGDSALYLCASSLSPVGMDTQYFGPGTRLTVL.

This clonotype was counted a few times. The chain combines TRBV20-1 with TRBJ2-5, with D unclear. The CDR3 spans 14 residues. V was shortened by 6 bases and J by 1 base, with 15 bases between the two germline ends. Germline CDR1 and CDR2: DFQATT and SNEGSKA (reference sequence). The CDR3 here is CSAEELERQETQYF. In DNA, the CDR3 is TGCAGTGCGGAAGAGTTGGAACGCCAAGAGACCCAGTACTTC.

The chain has TRBV6-2 or TRBV6-3 and TRBJ2-4; no definite D call. The CDR3 runs 12 residues. The V end lost 6 bases, the J end lost 0 bases, and 3 bases lay between the germline ends. Germline V gene data show CDR1 as MNHEY and CDR2 as SVGEGT. The CDR3 DNA is TGTGCCAGCAGGACAGCCAAAAACATTCAGTACTTC. Encoded protein: CASRTAKNIQYF.

In regard to this clonotype: This could be a read error, since a much larger clone is one nucleotide away. The V gene is TRBV20-1, the J gene TRBJ2-1; the D gene is possibly TRBD1 (5 bases). This CDR3 has 13 amino acids. Germline V lookup: CDR1 DFQATT, CDR2 SNEGSKA (reference sequence). V lost 2 bases to trimming and J lost 13 bases, with 18 bases between them. CDR3 nucleotides: TGCAGTGCTAGACAGGGATACCAAGAGACCCAGTTCTTC. Translating gives CSARQGYQETQFF.

J is TRBJ2-7 and V is TRBV28; TRBD1 or TRBD2 may be the D gene (5 bases each). The germline V gene has CDR1 MDHEN and CDR2 SYDVKM. The CDR3 extends over 13 amino acids. The V gene lost 8 bases and the J gene lost 3 bases, with 14 bases spanning the gap. The DNA for the CDR3 is TGTGCCAGCGGGGGAACGGGGAACTACGAGCAGTACTTC. This translates into CASGGTGNYEQYF.

The chain carries TRBV20-1 and TRBJ2-5, with D perhaps TRBD2 (5 bases). V was clipped by 5 bases and J by 2 bases, with 12 bases between them. The CDR3 loop spans 13 amino acids. From germline, CDR1 is DFQATT and CDR2 SNEGSKA (reference sequence). The CDR3 spells CSASGELQETQYF. Here the CDR3 DNA reads TGCAGTGCTTCCGGGGAACTACAAGAGACCCAGTACTTC.

This clonotype was observed a single time. This rearrangement joins TRBV4-3 to TRBJ1-6; D is uncertain. The CDR3 loop spans 15 amino acids. Germline CDR1 and CDR2: LGHNA and YSLEER. V was cut by 0 bases and J by 7 bases, with 10 bases left in between. The CDR3 here is CASSQDDGPNSPLHF. CDR3 sequence (DNA): TGCGCCAGCAGCCAAGACGACGGGCCCAATTCACCCCTCCACTTT.

This clonotype was observed a handful of times. The chain recombines TRBV9 with TRBJ2-1; 8 bases are a match to TRBD1. Germline trimming cut 3 bases from V and 8 bases from J; bases unmatched to any gene: 16. Germline-derived CDR1 and CDR2 are SGDLS and YYNGEE. This CDR3 spans 17 amino acids. The CDR3 DNA sequence: TGTGCCAGCAGCGGGAGCCATGGTGGCAGGGGGCAAGATGAGCAGTTCTTC. Protein: CASSGSHGGRGQDEQFF.

The chain recombines TRBV19 with TRBJ2-1; 14 bases are a match to TRBD2. The CDR3 spans 20 residues. With 0 bases clipped from V and 6 bases from J, the junction kept 13 bases outside the gene matches. Germline CDR1 reads LNHDA; CDR2 reads SQIVND (reference sequence). The CDR3 nucleotides read TGTGCCAGTAGTATAGATGCCCCAGGGTGGACTAGCGGGAGGCTCAATGAGCAGTTCTTC. Its translation: CASSIDAPGWTSGRLNEQFF.

Comments on this clonotype: A read error may account for a junction end that differs from germline. The rearrangement links TRBV7-2 to TRBJ1-6; 8 nucleotides align to TRBD1. This CDR3 is 15 amino acids long. Germline CDR1 and CDR2: SGHTA and FQGNSA. CDR3 region: CASSLATGGNSPPHF. CDR3 in DNA: TGTGCCAGCAGCTTAGCAACAGGGGGGAATTCACCCCCCCACTTT.

This clonotype was picked up one time. The CDR3 DNA is TGTGCCAGCAGCCGGGACAAGCCAAATGAGCAGTTCTTC. This gives the protein CASSRDKPNEQFF. The genes are TRBV9 and TRBJ2-1; perhaps TRBD1 as D (6 bases). Per germline, CDR1 SGDLS and CDR2 YYNGEE. V was shortened by 4 bases and J by 7 bases, with 12 bases between the two germline ends. This CDR3 contains 13 residues.

The chain combines TRBV30 with TRBJ2-1; a weak D match, TRBD2 (5 bases). Germline V CDR1 and CDR2: GTSNPN, SVGIG (reference sequence). This CDR3 comprises 13 residues. The germline V and J ends were trimmed by 6 bases and 0 bases, with 9 bases remaining between them. CDR3 nucleotide sequence: TGTGCCTGTAACGGGGTCTCCTACAATGAGCAGTTCTTC. Protein product: CACNGVSYNEQFF.

V gene TRBV29-1 combines with J gene TRBJ2-7; a weak D match, TRBD1 (6 bases). The V and J ends lost 0 bases and 2 bases respectively, with 11 bases between them. The CDR3 has 14 amino acids. Germline V lookup: CDR1 SQVTM, CDR2 ANQGSEA. The CDR3 sequence is CSVEEVQGTYEQYF. The CDR3 DNA sequence: TGCAGCGTTGAAGAGGTACAGGGAACCTACGAGCAGTACTTC.

The chain employs TRBV20-1 and TRBJ1-1, with TRBD1 identical over 9 bases. Germline-derived CDR1 and CDR2 are DFQATT and SNEGSKA (reference sequence). The CDR3 is 17 amino acids. The V and J ends lost 4 bases and 4 bases, in that order; junction bases with no gene match: 16. CDR3 in DNA: TGCAGTGCTAAGTCACAGGGGGCCTTGTCGGTGCTCACTGAAGCTTTCTTT. As protein: CSAKSQGALSVLTEAFF.

The chain links TRBV20-1 to TRBJ2-1; the match to TRBD2 covers 7 bases. V shed 6 bases and J 9 bases; nucleotides not matched to a gene: 11. The germline gives CDR1 DFQATT, CDR2 SNEGSKA (reference sequence). The CDR3 runs 13 residues. This CDR3 is CSAAGGSISEQFF. The CDR3 region has the DNA TGCAGTGCAGCGGGCGGGAGCATCAGTGAGCAGTTCTTC.

The rearrangement links TRBV29-1 to TRBJ1-1, with D uncertain. Trimming removed 1 base from V and 3 bases from J, with 12 bases in between. The CDR3 runs to 14 residues. Germline-derived CDR1 and CDR2 are SQVTM and ANQGSEA. The CDR3 DNA is TGCAGCGTTGAAGTAGCGGGGAAGTACACTGAAGCTTTCTTT. It translates to CSVEVAGKYTEAFF.

The rearrangement links TRBV5-1 to TRBJ1-2; weak D call: TRBD1 (5 bases). Trimming left V 4 bases short and J 3 bases short, with 13 bases between. The CDR3 has 14 amino acids. Germline CDR1 SGHRS, CDR2 YFSETQ. CDR3 DNA sequence: TGCGCCAGCAGCCGAGCGGGGACGGACTATGGCTACACCTTC. It is translated as CASSRAGTDYGYTF.